A single sample is the source of the 26 T cell receptor beta chains below, sequenced in a study of regulatory T cells in long-lasting Graves disease. Construction of TCR beta libraries relied on iRepertoire HTBI primers and on Arm-PCR targeting CDR3 regions. MiXCR, applied by TCRdb to the multiplex PCR reads, yields one record per CDR3 protein. The data show a few hundred thousand distinct CDR3 sequences, with roughly 14% seen just once and approximately 9.3% held by the top ten. Time point in this sample: newly diagnosed GD, antithyroid drugs for less than 3 months. Extracted RNA from PBMCs served as the source of the TCR library. These data were also filed under a second study, of T cells in Graves' hyperthyroidism and ophthalmopathy.

The material sequenced was peripheral blood mononuclear cells (PBMCs), taken at new diagnosis, from a patient treated with antithyroid drugs. The source of these receptors is a man aged 30 to 39 with Graves disease.

This clonotype has at least ten counts. The chain is built from TRBV7-9 and TRBJ2-5; D not certain. CDR1 is SEHNR and CDR2 is FQNEAQ in the germline V gene (reference sequence). CDR3 size: 13 residues. The V end was cut by 1 base, the J end by 5 bases, with 8 bases between. The CDR3 nucleotides are TGTGCCAGCAGCTTAGGAAGGGTCGAGACCCAGTACTTC. Translation gives CASSLGRVETQYF.

This clonotype was counted at least ten times. The chain links TRBV6-5 to TRBJ2-1, with D maybe TRBD1 (6 bases). Germline CDR1 reads MNHEY; CDR2 reads SVGAGI. The V and J ends lost 0 bases and 2 bases respectively, with 8 bases between them. The CDR3 sequence is 15 residues long. The CDR3 DNA sequence: TGTGCCAGCAGTTACTCGGACAGAGCCTACAATGAGCAGTTCTTC. As protein: CASSYSDRAYNEQFF.

This clonotype was seen ten or more times. The chain is built from TRBV7-8 and TRBJ2-3; D unclear. The length of the CDR3 is 13 residues. Germline CDR1 SGHVS, CDR2 FQNEAQ. V was shortened by 5 bases and J by 4 bases, with 10 bases between the two germline ends. The CDR3 here is CASSRQVADTQYF. The CDR3 nucleotides read TGTGCCAGCAGCCGCCAGGTAGCAGATACGCAGTATTTT.

The sample holds many counts of this clonotype. This chain joins TRBV7-9 and TRBJ1-1; D possibly corresponds to TRBD1 (6 bases). This CDR3 has 15 residues. V lost 1 base and J lost 4, with 13 bases in between. Germline V gives CDR1 SEHNR, CDR2 FQNEAQ (reference sequence). In nucleotides, the CDR3 is TGTGCCAGCAGCTTAGTGGCCGGAGGGGGCACTGAAGCTTTCTTT. This codes for CASSLVAGGGTEAFF.

The sample holds a few counts of this clonotype. The chain carries TRBV18 and TRBJ1-5; the D gene is possibly TRBD1 (5 bases). Trimming took off 3 bases at V and 4 bases at J, with 10 bases between the two ends. The germline V gene has CDR1 KGHSH and CDR2 LQKENI. The CDR3 consists of 14 residues. The CDR3 coding sequence is TGTGCCAGCTCACCTCTCAGGGAGAATCAGCCCCAGCATTTT. Protein product: CASSPLRENQPQHF.

This clonotype was seen many times. This chain joins TRBV24-1 and TRBJ1-4; 10 nucleotides align to TRBD1. This CDR3 contains 16 residues. The germline CDR1 and CDR2 sequences are KGHDR and SFDVKD. J lost 6 bases, V lost 3 bases, and 6 bases had no gene match. CDR3 nucleotide sequence: TGTGCCACCAGTGATACAGCCGGGACAGGGGATGAAAAACTGTTTTTT. Translating it yields CATSDTAGTGDEKLFF.

This clonotype was observed a few times. The rearrangement links TRBV14 to TRBJ1-1, with no clear D. This CDR3 has 15 amino acids. Germline V lookup: CDR1 SGHDN, CDR2 FVKESK. Deletions cut 2 bases from V and 0 bases from J, with 10 bases between. The CDR3 loop is CASSQWSGLNTEAFF. CDR3 DNA sequence: TGTGCCAGCAGCCAATGGTCCGGACTGAACACTGAAGCTTTCTTT.

The sample holds a few counts of this clonotype. The genes are TRBV10-1 and TRBJ2-5; possible D gene TRBD2, 6 bases. Per germline, CDR1 WNHNN and CDR2 SYGVQD (reference sequence). V lost 8 bases, J lost 2 bases, and 12 bases lay in between. The CDR3 is 13 amino acids. CDR3 bases: TGCGCCAGCGGGGACTTAACGCAAGAGACCCAGTACTTC. Its protein product is CASGDLTQETQYF.

The J gene is TRBJ2-1, the V gene TRBV5-5, with D possibly matching TRBD2 (5 bases). This CDR3 region has 16 residues. Germline CDR1 reads SGHKS; CDR2 reads YYEKEE (reference sequence). V shed 3 bases and J shed 2 bases, with 15 bases lying between them. As DNA, the CDR3 is TGTGCCAGCAGCTCTTGGGCGGGTGACCCCTACAATGAGCAGTTCTTC. Residues: CASSSWAGDPYNEQFF.

Many counts were recorded for this clonotype. The rearrangement joins TRBV5-1 to TRBJ2-7; 8 bases are a match to TRBD2. J lost 5 bases, V lost 2 bases, and 6 bases had no gene match. Germline-derived CDR1 and CDR2 are SGHRS and YFSETQ. The length of the CDR3 is 14 residues. The CDR3 bases are TGCGCCAGCAGCTTTCCGGGACTAGTCGACGAGCAGTACTTC. Encoded protein: CASSFPGLVDEQYF.

Note on this clonotype: This may arise from a read error, as a much more abundant clone is one base away. The chain recombines TRBV19 with TRBJ1-1, with D possibly being TRBD1 (5 bases). The ends were cut back, 5 bases at V and 4 bases at J, with 17 bases in the middle. CDR1 and CDR2 (germline): LNHDA, SQIVND (reference sequence). This CDR3 region has 15 residues. This chain's CDR3 is CASSPSGRVSTEAFF. The CDR3 DNA sequence: TGTGCCAGTAGTCCCAGCGGCAGGGTGAGCACTGAAGCTTTCTTT.

The chain carries TRBV19 and TRBJ2-7; D not certain. This CDR3 contains 13 residues. The germline V gene encodes CDR1 LNHDA and CDR2 SQIVND (reference sequence). The ends were cut back, 1 base at V and 3 bases at J, with 7 bases in the middle. The CDR3, as DNA: TGTGCCAGTAGTATAGCGGGCGGCTACGAGCAGTACTTC. This gives the protein CASSIAGGYEQYF.

This clonotype was detected only a few times. The chain uses TRBV4-2 and TRBJ2-1; a possible D gene is TRBD2 (6 bases). Per germline, CDR1 LGHNA and CDR2 YNFKEQ. The CDR3 has 18 amino acids. V shed 3 bases and J shed 3 bases, with 21 bases lying between them. CDR3 sequence reads: CASSQLIGTSLGYNEQFF. CDR3 sequence (DNA): TGTGCCAGCAGCCAGTTAATAGGGACTTCCCTCGGCTACAATGAGCAGTTCTTC.

This clonotype was observed many times. V gene TRBV7-2 combines with J gene TRBJ2-5, with 7 positions matching TRBD1. With V trimmed by 4 bases and J by 5 bases, 7 bases remained unmatched. The germline gives CDR1 SGHTA, CDR2 FQGNSA. The length of the CDR3 is 14 residues. This CDR3 is CASSSGQLGETQYF. As DNA, the CDR3 is TGTGCCAGCAGCTCGGGACAGTTAGGGGAGACCCAGTACTTC.

This clonotype was counted only a few times. This chain links TRBV12-3 or TRBV12-4 with TRBJ1-5; maybe TRBD1 (6 bases). The CDR3 contains 15 residues. V was cut by 3 bases and J by 2 bases, with 11 bases left in between. CDR3 sequence: CASSLEDSGNQPQHF. As DNA, the CDR3 is TGTGCCAGCAGTTTGGAGGACAGTGGCAATCAGCCCCAGCATTTT.

The sample holds many counts of this clonotype. The CDR3 spells CASSSLSGNSYNEQFF. CDR3 nucleotides: TGTGCCAGCAGCTCATTAAGCGGGAACTCCTACAATGAGCAGTTCTTC. This chain joins TRBV11-2 and TRBJ2-1, with TRBD2 matching 7 bases. Trimming removed 4 bases from V and 0 bases from J; junction bases left unmatched: 6. This CDR3 contains 16 residues. Germline V gene data show CDR1 as SGHAT and CDR2 as FQNNGV.

This clonotype was picked up many times. The chain carries TRBV11-2 and TRBJ1-1; D may be TRBD1 (6 bases). V was clipped by 5 bases and J by 4 bases, with 17 bases between them. Germline V gene data show CDR1 as SGHAT and CDR2 as FQNNGV. This CDR3 comprises 15 residues. The CDR3 DNA is TGTGCCAGCAGCACAACTCCACAGGGTATCACTGAAGCTTTCTTT. It translates to CASSTTPQGITEAFF.

The V call is TRBV19, the J call TRBJ1-1; D not resolved. Trimming took 4 bases from V and 8 from J, leaving 8 bases between them. Germline V CDR1 and CDR2: LNHDA, SQIVND (reference sequence). This CDR3 contains 11 residues. In DNA form, the CDR3 reads TGTGCCAGTAGTAGACTGAGGGAAGCTTTCTTT. It is translated as CASSRLREAFF.

This clonotype was recorded many times. The CDR3 DNA follows: TGCAGCGTTGGGGGGGAGTGGGATACGCAGTATTTT. Translation: CSVGGEWDTQYF. The chain joins TRBV29-1 to TRBJ2-3, with D possibly matching TRBD2 (6 bases). CDR3 length equals 12 residues. From germline, CDR1 is SQVTM and CDR2 ANQGSEA. Trimming removed 4 bases at V and 6 bases at J, with 11 bases between.

The chain recombines TRBV11-2 with TRBJ1-2; D call uncertain. Germline lookup yields CDR1 SGHAT and CDR2 FQNNGV. The CDR3 sequence is 13 residues long. The ends were cut back, 8 bases at V and 1 base at J, with 11 bases in the middle. CDR3 sequence: CASGPLVNYGYTF. The CDR3 DNA follows: TGTGCCAGCGGACCACTCGTTAACTATGGCTACACCTTC.

The gene calls are TRBV18 and TRBJ1-5, with 8 bases lining up with TRBD1. Germline V gene data show CDR1 as KGHSH and CDR2 as LQKENI. CDR3 size: 16 residues. V shed 4 bases, J shed 6 bases, and the junction held 11 bases outside the gene matches. CDR3 sequence (DNA): TGTGCCAGCTCACGCTCTGGACAGGGATTCCGTCAGCCCCAGCATTTT. Translation: CASSRSGQGFRQPQHF.

Ten or more counts support this clonotype. The chain has TRBV11-2 and TRBJ2-3; D remains ambiguous. Per germline, CDR1 SGHAT and CDR2 FQNNGV. The CDR3 consists of 11 residues. The V end lost 2 bases, the J end lost 9 bases, and 6 bases lay between the germline ends. For the CDR3, the DNA is TGTGCCAGCAGCTTAATTTACACGCAGTATTTT. This encodes CASSLIYTQYF.

This clonotype was detected a few times. CDR3 sequence reads: CASSLSISNQPQHF. CDR3 DNA sequence: TGTGCCAGCAGCTTATCGATTAGCAATCAGCCCCAGCATTTT. The gene calls are TRBV7-9 and TRBJ1-5, with unresolved D. V lost 2 bases to trimming and J lost 0 bases, with 5 bases between them. The length of the CDR3 is 14 residues. Germline-derived CDR1 and CDR2 are SEHNR and FQNEAQ (reference sequence). Complete variable domain (other parts from reference TRBV7-9 and TRBJ1-5): DTGVSQNPRHKITKRGQNVTFRCDPISEHNRLYWYRQTLGQGPEFLTYFQNEAQLEKSRLLSDRFSAERPKGSFSTLEIQRTEQGDSAMYLCASSLSISNQPQHFGDGTRLSIL.

This chain connects TRBV18 to TRBJ2-1; D ambiguous. V lost 2 bases and J lost 7, with 12 bases in between. The CDR3 runs 14 residues. Germline V gene sequence: CDR1 KGHSH, CDR2 LQKENI. The CDR3 sequence: CASSPRRASNEQFF. CDR3 DNA sequence: TGTGCCAGCTCACCAAGAAGAGCCTCTAATGAGCAGTTCTTC. Complete variable domain (other parts from reference TRBV18 and TRBJ2-1): NAGVMQNPRHLVRRRGQEARLRCSPMKGHSHVYWYRQLPEEGLKFMVYLQKENIIDESGMPKERFSAEFPKEGPSILRIQQVVRGDSAAYFCASSPRRASNEQFFGPGTRLTVL.

This clonotype occurred many times. The CDR3 nucleotides read TGTGCCAGCAGGGCACCGGGACCGAGGGGTGAGGCTTTCTTT. Translating gives CASRAPGPRGEAFF. The chain couples TRBV2 to TRBJ1-1; D is possibly TRBD1 (5 bases). In germline, CDR1 is SNHLY, CDR2 FYNNEI. The CDR3 is 14 amino acids. V was cut by 6 bases and J by 11 bases, with 22 bases left in between.

This clonotype was detected many times. The chain has TRBV5-1 and TRBJ1-2; D is uncertain. The CDR3 has 14 residues. Deletions cut 4 bases from V and 3 bases from J, with 13 bases between. Germline V gene sequence: CDR1 SGHRS, CDR2 YFSETQ. The CDR3, as DNA: TGCGCCAGCAGCCCTTCCCCGGCGGACTATGGCTACACCTTC. Translating gives CASSPSPADYGYTF.